Below, 13 T cell receptor beta chains from the same sample are listed, as sequenced in a study of early T cells in non-severe SARS-CoV-2 infection. TCRdb independently ran MiXCR on the 5' RACE reads; one entry per CDR3 protein. The table has under 70,000 distinct CDR3 sequences, approximately 10% seen once. The specimen was whole blood. The receptors were gathered from an adult who was a healthcare worker with PCR-confirmed SARS-CoV-2 infection or an uninfected control (not recorded which).

This clonotype is large in the sample. CDR3 bases: TGCGCCAGCAGACTCGGGTCCTACTCCTCCTACGAGCAGTACTTC. This gives the protein CASRLGSYSSYEQYF. The genes are TRBV5-1 and TRBJ2-7; D uncertain. The CDR3 has 15 residues. V was clipped by 5 bases and J by 0 bases, with 15 bases between them. The germline gives CDR1 SGHRS, CDR2 YFSETQ.

The gene calls are TRBV5-1 and TRBJ2-2; D is undetermined. Trimming left V 0 bases short and J 4 bases short, with 13 bases between. Germline-derived CDR1 and CDR2 are SGHRS and YFSETQ. The CDR3 totals 16 residues. CDR3: CASSLDFDNPTGELFF. The CDR3 bases are TGCGCCAGCAGCTTGGATTTCGACAACCCCACCGGGGAGCTGTTTTTT.

CDR3 bases: TGTGCCAGCAGCTTAGATCCCTACGAGCAGTACTTC. Amino acid sequence: CASSLDPYEQYF. The V gene is TRBV7-8, the J gene TRBJ2-7, with D hard to call. The CDR3 contains 12 residues. Deletions cut 1 base from V and 2 bases from J, with 3 bases between. Germline V gene data show CDR1 as SGHVS and CDR2 as FQNEAQ.

This clonotype came up many times. V gene TRBV6-2 or TRBV6-3 combines with J gene TRBJ2-7; weak D call: TRBD2 (6 bases). Germline CDR1 is MNHEY and CDR2 is SVGEGT. There are 15 residues in the CDR3. Trimming took off 11 bases at V and 3 bases at J, with 23 bases between the two ends. The DNA for the CDR3 is TGTGCCGCTTCCTCCCCCGGCGGGGTCTTCTACGAGCAGTACTTC. Protein product: CAASSPGGVFYEQYF.

This clonotype showed up many times. The V call is TRBV11-2, the J call TRBJ2-7, with 8 bases aligning to TRBD2. J was trimmed by 0 bases and V by 10 bases; bases with no gene match: 8. This CDR3 has 14 residues. Germline loops: CDR1 SGHAT, CDR2 FQNNGV. CDR3 sequence (DNA): TGTGCCATCGCGCGGGGGGTCGGCTCCTACGAGCAGTACTTC. This translates into CAIARGVGSYEQYF.

This clonotype was seen more than once but under ten times. J is TRBJ2-4 and V is TRBV6-6; D not certain. CDR1 is MNHNY, CDR2 SVGAGI, per germline (reference sequence). The CDR3 runs to 14 residues. V was trimmed by 8 bases and J by 6 bases, leaving 17 bases between them. The CDR3 spells CASQYSPRLNIQYF. The DNA of the CDR3 is TGTGCCAGCCAGTACTCCCCGCGTTTAAACATTCAGTACTTC.

There are many counts of this clonotype. The chain is built from TRBV11-2 and TRBJ2-1; 9 positions match TRBD1. The CDR3 spans 15 residues. From germline, CDR1 is SGHAT and CDR2 FQNNGV. With 5 bases clipped from V and 1 base from J, the junction kept 3 bases outside the gene matches. The CDR3 is CASSPDRGSYNEQFF. CDR3 coding DNA: TGTGCCAGCAGCCCGGACAGGGGTTCCTACAATGAGCAGTTCTTC.

This clonotype was seen a handful of times. This chain links TRBV7-6 with TRBJ1-3, with 8 nucleotides matching TRBD1. Germline loops: CDR1 SGHVS, CDR2 FNYEAQ. The trim removed 5 bases at V and 3 bases at J, leaving 6 bases unmatched. The CDR3 is 15 residues long. The CDR3: CASSEQTGVGNTIYF. CDR3 nucleotides: TGTGCCAGCAGCGAACAGACAGGGGTTGGAAACACCATATATTTT.

The sample holds many counts of this clonotype. V and J are TRBV11-3 and TRBJ2-7, with no clear D. The CDR3 covers 14 residues. The V end lost 1 base, the J end lost 3 bases, and 10 bases lay between the germline ends. The V gene's germline CDR1 is SGHNT and CDR2 YENEEA. The CDR3 DNA follows: TGTGCCAGCAGCTTAGGAGCGACGGACTACGAGCAGTACTTC. This translates into CASSLGATDYEQYF.

The chain uses TRBV3-1 and TRBJ2-3, with TRBD2 matching 7 bases. The J segment lost 4 bases and the V segment lost 1 base, leaving 8 bases of the junction unmatched. CDR1 is LGHDT and CDR2 is YNNKEL in the germline V gene (reference sequence). The CDR3 runs to 16 residues. The CDR3 region is CASSQGERGGSDTQYF. The CDR3 nucleotides read TGTGCCAGCAGCCAAGGAGAGCGGGGTGGCTCAGATACGCAGTATTTT.

This clonotype came up a few times. The chain couples TRBV6-5 to TRBJ2-5; 9 positions agree with TRBD2. Germline trimming cut 5 bases from V and 4 bases from J; bases unmatched to any gene: 8. The CDR3 extends over 15 amino acids. Germline V gives CDR1 MNHEY, CDR2 SVGAGI. The CDR3 bases are TGTGCCAGCAGTGCACTCGCGGGGGGGCGAGAGACCCAGTACTTC. It is translated as CASSALAGGRETQYF.

In this sample, this clonotype turned up many times. The chain uses TRBV5-1 and TRBJ1-1; D may be TRBD1 (6 bases). V was pared by 4 bases and J by 4 bases, with 20 bases between. The germline CDR1 and CDR2 sequences are SGHRS and YFSETQ. The CDR3 sequence is 16 residues long. This CDR3 is CASSPGQIYLSTEAFF. CDR3 DNA: TGCGCCAGCAGCCCCGGACAGATTTACCTTTCCACTGAAGCTTTCTTT. The entire variable domain, with the rest obtained from reference TRBV5-1 and TRBJ1-1, is as follows: KAGVTQTPRYLIKTRGQQVTLSCSPISGHRSVSWYQQTPGQGLQFLFEYFSETQRNKGNFPGRFSGRQFSNSRSEMNVSTLELGDSALYLCASSPGQIYLSTEAFFGQGTRLTVV.

In DNA, the CDR3 is TGCAGCTTCCTTGATGGTGGTGAAAAACTGTTTTTT. Protein sequence: CSFLDGGEKLFF. V and J are TRBV29-1 and TRBJ1-4; D uncertain. Between the trimmed V and J ends, which lost 8 bases and 7 bases, there was a span of 14 bases. This CDR3 has 12 amino acids. CDR1 and CDR2 (germline): SQVTM, ANQGSEA.